This entry lists 15 T cell receptor beta chains sequenced from one sample in a study of CD8 T cells in ankylosing spondylitis. Study outcomes and limitations: Ankylosing spondylitis blood seemed to carry a telltale TCR beta motif made of roughly eight highly homologous variants.

No antigen has been identified for these receptors. TCRdb reprocessed the 5' RACE reads via MiXCR and lists one record per CDR3 protein. This table has roughly 300,000 distinct CDR3 sequences, 7.5% to 9% appearing once. Sequenced material: blood, either unsorted or a sorted T cell fraction (not recorded which). All receptors come from a male donor with ankylosing spondylitis.

There are a few counts of this clonotype. J is TRBJ2-2 and V is TRBV5-1; D might be TRBD2 (6 bases). This CDR3 is 15 amino acids long. From germline, CDR1 is SGHRS and CDR2 YFSETQ. The V end was cut by 4 bases, the J end by 3 bases, with 13 bases between. The CDR3 DNA is TGCGCCAGCAGCCGTGCGGGGTCCGACACCGGGGAGCTGTTTTTT. This sequence encodes CASSRAGSDTGELFF.

There are many counts of this clonotype. The chain has TRBV11-2 and TRBJ2-1; tentatively, D is TRBD1 (5 bases). There are 13 residues in the CDR3. In germline, CDR1 is SGHAT, CDR2 FQNNGV. Trimming removed 4 bases from V and 4 bases from J, with 8 bases in between. CDR3 sequence (DNA): TGTGCCAGCAGCTCCCGACAGTACAATGAGCAGTTCTTC. Its translation: CASSSRQYNEQFF.

The CDR3 DNA follows: TGTGCCATCAGTGCCTCGGGGGAGCAGTACTTC. Translating gives CAISASGEQYF. V and J are TRBV10-3 and TRBJ2-7; D may be TRBD2 (5 bases). Trimming took 4 bases from V and 7 from J, leaving 8 bases between them. Germline values: CDR1 ENHRY, CDR2 SYGVKD. This CDR3 comprises 11 residues.

This chain connects TRBV11-2 to TRBJ2-3; 13 nucleotides line up with TRBD2. The CDR3 runs to 18 residues. V shed 8 bases and J 0 bases; nucleotides not matched to a gene: 11. Germline V gene lookup returns CDR1 SGHAT and CDR2 FQNNGV. The CDR3 is CASGGGLAGTVSTDTQYF. The CDR3 nucleotides are TGTGCCAGCGGGGGGGGACTAGCGGGAACCGTTAGCACAGATACGCAGTATTTT.

This clonotype was picked up a small number of times. The V gene is TRBV27, the J gene TRBJ2-7; maybe TRBD2 (5 bases). Between the trimmed V and J ends, which lost 3 bases and 1 base, there was a span of 19 bases. CDR1 and CDR2 (germline): MNHEY, SMNVEV (reference sequence). The CDR3 is 17 amino acids. Here the CDR3 reads CASSLYGPGYGSYEQYF. CDR3 nucleotide sequence: TGTGCCAGCAGTTTGTATGGCCCGGGGTACGGGTCCTACGAGCAGTACTTC.

This sequence joins TRBV20-1 and TRBJ2-1; a possible D gene is TRBD1 (6 bases). The CDR3 runs 17 residues. Trimming stripped 2 bases from V and 2 bases from J, with 19 bases between. Germline CDR1 and CDR2: DFQATT and SNEGSKA (reference sequence). CDR3 in DNA: TGCAGTGCTAGATCTGGTATGGTCAGGGGCGCCTACAATGAGCAGTTCTTC. Translating gives CSARSGMVRGAYNEQFF.

This clonotype was picked up a small number of times. The chain carries TRBV11-2 and TRBJ2-1; no clear D gene. The CDR3 contains 16 residues. CDR1 SGHAT and CDR2 FQNNGV come from the germline V gene. The V and J ends lost 5 bases and 1 base respectively, with 15 bases between them. CDR3 amino acids: CASSHFRAVSYNEQFF. In nucleotides, the CDR3 is TGTGCCAGCAGCCATTTCCGGGCTGTATCCTACAATGAGCAGTTCTTC.

The chain couples TRBV20-1 to TRBJ1-6; D gene ambiguous. Germline loops: CDR1 DFQATT, CDR2 SNEGSKA (reference sequence). V lost 2 bases and J lost 0, with 11 bases in between. This CDR3 spans 16 amino acids. The CDR3 loop reads CSARSSGISYNSPLHF. The CDR3 bases are TGCAGTGCTAGATCTTCGGGGATCTCCTATAATTCACCCCTCCACTTT.

This clonotype has just a few counts. DNA for the CDR3: TGCAGTGTGATTGGGTATTACAATGAGCAGTTCTTC. It yields the protein CSVIGYYNEQFF. The chain carries TRBV20-1 and TRBJ2-1, with D unresolved. The CDR3 has 12 amino acids. The germline CDR1 and CDR2 sequences are DFQATT and SNEGSKA (reference sequence). Trimming left V 7 bases short and J 4 bases short, with 11 bases between.

This clonotype was counted between two and nine times. The gene calls are TRBV5-1 and TRBJ2-1; 9 nucleotides agree with TRBD1. The CDR3 is 15 amino acids. V was clipped by 4 bases and J by 10 bases; unmatched bases: 12. Germline CDR1 is SGHRS and CDR2 is YFSETQ. CDR3 DNA sequence: TGCGCCAGCAGCCCGGACAGGGGTTCGGTGCGGGAGCAGTTCTTC. Its protein is CASSPDRGSVREQFF.

At least ten counts were recorded for this clonotype. V is TRBV6-1 and J is TRBJ1-1; TRBD1 matches 7 bases. Germline V lookup: CDR1 MNHNS, CDR2 SASEGT. V shed 8 bases, J shed 0 bases, and the junction held 15 bases outside the gene matches. CDR3 length: 17 amino acids. The CDR3: CASRQKGDSKMNTEAFF. CDR3 nucleotide sequence: TGTGCCAGCCGACAAAAAGGGGACAGTAAAATGAACACTGAAGCTTTCTTT.

The V and J genes are TRBV28 and TRBJ1-1; maybe TRBD1 (5 bases). The CDR3 loop spans 12 amino acids. The V end was cut by 3 bases, the J end by 9 bases, with 11 bases between. Germline V gene data show CDR1 as MDHEN and CDR2 as SYDVKM. This CDR3 reads CASSLSRGKAFF. CDR3 in DNA: TGTGCCAGCAGTTTGTCCCGGGGGAAAGCTTTCTTT. Looking up the rest from reference TRBV28 and TRBJ1-1 gives the full variable domain: DVKVTQSSRYLVKRTGEKVFLECVQDMDHENMFWYRQDPGLGLRLIYFSYDVKMKEKGDIPEGYSVSREKKERFSLILESASTNQTSMYLCASSLSRGKAFFGQGTRLTVV.

In this sample, this clonotype turned up a few times. The rearrangement joins TRBV10-3 to TRBJ2-3; D remains unclear. Trimming stripped 0 bases from V and 5 bases from J, with 12 bases between. The CDR3 consists of 15 residues. Per germline, CDR1 ENHRY and CDR2 SYGVKD. The CDR3 reads CAISESSAAVDTQYF. DNA of the CDR3: TGTGCCATCAGTGAGTCGTCGGCCGCAGTAGATACGCAGTATTTT.

The chain combines TRBV29-1 with TRBJ1-1, with D unresolved. The CDR3 runs 12 residues. The V gene's germline CDR1 is SQVTM and CDR2 ANQGSEA. Trimming pared 6 bases from V and 0 bases from J, leaving 8 bases between. The CDR3 spells CSVRNMNTEAFF. For the CDR3, the DNA is TGCAGCGTGAGAAACATGAACACTGAAGCTTTCTTT. Full variable domain (rest looked up from reference TRBV29-1 and TRBJ1-1): SAVISQKPSRDICQRGTSLTIQCQVDSQVTMMFWYRQQPGQSLTLIATANQGSEATYESGFVIDKFPISRPNLTFSTLTVSNMSPEDSSIYLCSVRNMNTEAFFGQGTRLTVV.

This sequence joins TRBV4-1 and TRBJ2-5; 11 nucleotides line up with TRBD2. Per germline, CDR1 MGHRA and CDR2 YSYEKL. This CDR3 comprises 16 residues. The V segment lost 4 bases and the J segment 1 base; nucleotides outside the gene matches: 5. CDR3 nucleotide sequence: TGCGCCAGCAGCCCAAGACTAGCGGGACGCCAAGAGACCCAGTACTTC. It specifies CASSPRLAGRQETQYF.